The 8 T cell receptor beta chains given below trace back to one sample, sequenced in a study of blood T cell repertoires in COVID-19. Some clones are missing from TCRdb's copy, which holds only in-frame ones; the method was immunoSEQ multiplex PCR. There are 96,000 or so clones in the sample; approximately 90% occur only once, and roughly 2.8% lies in the top ten. Sequencing was done on a sample of peripheral blood. All receptors come from an elderly woman with acute or convalescent COVID-19.

The rearrangement uses TRBV11-3 and TRBJ2-2; D is perhaps TRBD1 (9 bases). CDR1 and CDR2 (germline): SGHNT, YENEEA. The CDR3 totals 18 residues. V lost 2 bases and J 5 bases, leaving 21 bases between the germline ends. CDR3 sequence (DNA): TGTGCCAGCAGCTTATTGACGGGGGGGACAGGGAGGACCGGGGAGCTGTTTTTT. Translated, it gives CASSLLTGGTGRTGELFF.

V gene TRBV6-5 combines with J gene TRBJ2-1; 8 nucleotides line up with TRBD1. V lost 2 bases to trimming and J lost 4 bases; unmatched junction nucleotides: 4. Germline loops: CDR1 MNHEY, CDR2 SVGAGI. There are 15 residues in the CDR3. The CDR3 here is CASSYGTGEYNEQFF. CDR3 in DNA: TGTGCCAGCAGTTACGGGACAGGAGAATACAATGAGCAGTTCTTC.

The rearrangement uses TRBV7-6 and TRBJ2-1; 12 bases agree with TRBD2. The V and J ends lost 1 base and 3 bases, in that order; junction bases with no gene match: 4. CDR1 and CDR2 from the germline V gene are SGHVS and FNYEAQ. This CDR3 region has 17 residues. The CDR3 coding sequence is TGTGCCAGCAGCTTAGATGCGACTAGCGGGAGCTACAATGAGCAGTTCTTC. This translates into CASSLDATSGSYNEQFF.

This chain links TRBV7-3 with TRBJ1-2; D unclear. The CDR3 totals 13 residues. Trimming took 5 bases from V and 7 from J, leaving 14 bases between them. Looked up from germline, CDR1 is SGHTA and CDR2 is FQGTGA. The CDR3 bases are TGTGCCAGCAGCCTCTCCGAGGCCGTTGGCTACACCTTC. It encodes CASSLSEAVGYTF.

The V call is TRBV7-6, the J call TRBJ1-5; the D gene is possibly TRBD1 (6 bases). V shed 1 base and J shed 6 bases, with 19 bases lying between them. This CDR3 comprises 17 residues. Looked up from germline, CDR1 is SGHVS and CDR2 is FNYEAQ. CDR3 sequence reads: CASSLVAPGGLTQPQHF. The CDR3 bases are TGTGCCAGCAGCTTAGTAGCGCCGGGGGGGCTCACTCAGCCCCAGCATTTT.

This clone occurred a few times. This rearrangement joins TRBV19 to TRBJ1-1; D may be TRBD1 (6 bases). Trimming shortened V by 7 bases and J by 6 bases, and 21 bases separated the two germline ends. The CDR3 is made up of 15 amino acids. Germline V gene sequence: CDR1 LNHDA, CDR2 SQIVND (reference sequence). CDR3 amino acids: CASTSKTQGGPEAFF. CDR3 sequence (DNA): TGTGCCAGTACCTCCAAAACACAGGGCGGCCCTGAAGCTTTCTTT.

The chain employs TRBV6-2 or TRBV6-3 and TRBJ2-7; 9 bases map to TRBD1. Germline trimming cut 2 bases from V and 5 bases from J; bases unmatched to any gene: 10. From germline, CDR1 is MNHEY and CDR2 SVGEGT. This CDR3 has 16 residues. The CDR3 DNA reads as TGTGCCAGCAGTTACCCTCGGACAGGGGTTAACAACGAGCAGTACTTC. Amino acids: CASSYPRTGVNNEQYF.

The rearrangement uses TRBV27 and TRBJ1-2, with D perhaps TRBD1 (5 bases). CDR1 and CDR2 from the germline V gene are MNHEY and SMNVEV (reference sequence). This CDR3 region has 16 residues. V lost 6 bases and J 1 base, leaving 18 bases between the germline ends. The CDR3 nucleotides read TGTGCCAGCAGCCTTACCCAGGGAACCAATAACTATGGCTACACCTTC. Translated, it gives CASSLTQGTNNYGYTF.